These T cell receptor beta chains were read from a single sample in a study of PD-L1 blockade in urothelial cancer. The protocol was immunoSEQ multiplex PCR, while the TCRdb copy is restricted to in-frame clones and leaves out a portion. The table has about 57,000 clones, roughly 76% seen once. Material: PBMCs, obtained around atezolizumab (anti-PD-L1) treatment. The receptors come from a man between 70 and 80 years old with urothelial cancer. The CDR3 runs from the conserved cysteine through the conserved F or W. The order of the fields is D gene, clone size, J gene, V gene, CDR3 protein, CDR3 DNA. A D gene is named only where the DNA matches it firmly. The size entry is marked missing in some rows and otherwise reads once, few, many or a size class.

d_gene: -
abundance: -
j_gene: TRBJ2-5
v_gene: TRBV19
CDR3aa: CASRDRLETQYF
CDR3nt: TGTGCCAGTCGCGACAGGCTAGAGACCCAGTACTTC

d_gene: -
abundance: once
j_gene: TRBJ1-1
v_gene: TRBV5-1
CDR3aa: CASSLEGADEAFF
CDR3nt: TGCGCCAGCAGCTTGGAAGGGGCAGATGAAGCTTTCTTT

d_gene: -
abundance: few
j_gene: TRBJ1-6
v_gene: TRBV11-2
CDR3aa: CASSSGRRNSPLHF
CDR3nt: TGTGCCAGCAGCTCAGGGAGGAGGAATTCACCCCTCCACTTT

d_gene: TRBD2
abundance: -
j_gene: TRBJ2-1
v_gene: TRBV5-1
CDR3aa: CASSRTSGTNNEQFF
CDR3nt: TGCGCCAGCAGCCGGACTAGCGGGACCAACAATGAGCAGTTCTTC

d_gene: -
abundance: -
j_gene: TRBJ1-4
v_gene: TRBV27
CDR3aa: CASSMTEANEKLFF
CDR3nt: TGTGCCAGCAGTATGACGGAGGCTAATGAAAAACTGTTTTTT

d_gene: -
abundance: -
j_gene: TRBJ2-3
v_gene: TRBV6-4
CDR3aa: CASSDSQGTDTQYF
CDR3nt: TGTGCCAGCAGTGACTCGCAGGGCACAGATACGCAGTATTTT

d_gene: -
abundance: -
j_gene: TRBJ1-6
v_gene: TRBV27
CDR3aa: CASSPAGPNSPLHF
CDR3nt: TGTGCCAGCAGTCCCGCAGGGCCGAATTCACCCCTCCACTTT

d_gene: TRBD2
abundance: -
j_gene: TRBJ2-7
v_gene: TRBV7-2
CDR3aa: CASSLPGLARTRSSYEQYF
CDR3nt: TGTGCCAGCAGCTTGCCGGGACTAGCGAGAACACGCAGCTCCTACGAGCAGTACTTC

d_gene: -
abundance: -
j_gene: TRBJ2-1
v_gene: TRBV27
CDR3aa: CASSLRDRQALQFF
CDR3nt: TGTGCCAGCAGTTTGCGGGACAGACAGGCCCTGCAGTTCTTC

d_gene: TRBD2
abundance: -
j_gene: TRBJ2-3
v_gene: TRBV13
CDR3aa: CASSSPPRGGGDTQYF
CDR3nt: TGTGCCAGCAGCTCCCCCCCGCGGGGGGGCGGAGATACGCAGTATTTT

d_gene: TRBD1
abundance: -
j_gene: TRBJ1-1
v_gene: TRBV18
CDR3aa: CASSPTTGESTEAFF
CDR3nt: TGTGCCAGCTCACCAACTACAGGGGAGAGCACTGAAGCTTTCTTT

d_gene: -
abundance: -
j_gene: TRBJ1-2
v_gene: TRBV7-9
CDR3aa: CASSTRLGYTF
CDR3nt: TGTGCCAGCAGCACGAGACTTGGCTACACCTTC

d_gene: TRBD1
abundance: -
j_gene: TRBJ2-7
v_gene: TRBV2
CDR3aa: CASSLGTATYEQYF
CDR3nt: TGTGCCAGCAGTCTAGGGACAGCGACCTACGAGCAGTACTTC

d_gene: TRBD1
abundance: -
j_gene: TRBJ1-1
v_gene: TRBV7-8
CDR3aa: CASSYTGGTFF
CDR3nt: TGTGCCAGCAGTTATACAGGGGGAACTTTCTTT

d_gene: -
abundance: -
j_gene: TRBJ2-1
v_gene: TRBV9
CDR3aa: CASSAFGRQDNEQFF
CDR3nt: TGTGCCAGCAGCGCCTTTGGCAGACAGGACAATGAGCAGTTCTTC

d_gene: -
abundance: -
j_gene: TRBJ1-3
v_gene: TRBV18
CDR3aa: CASSPGGGSSGNTIYF
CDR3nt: TGTGCCAGCTCACCGGGCGGGGGAAGCTCTGGAAACACCATATATTTT

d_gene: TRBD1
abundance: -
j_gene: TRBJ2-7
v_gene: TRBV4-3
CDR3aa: CASSQEQGASYEQYF
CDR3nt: TGCGCCAGCAGCCAAGAACAGGGGGCTTCCTACGAGCAGTACTTC

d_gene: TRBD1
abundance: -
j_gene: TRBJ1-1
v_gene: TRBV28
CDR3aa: CASSIRQGAIAFF
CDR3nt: TGTGCCAGCAGTATAAGGCAGGGGGCGATAGCTTTCTTT

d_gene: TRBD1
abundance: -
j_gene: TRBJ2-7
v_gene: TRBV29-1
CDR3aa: CSVGGGPSYEQYF
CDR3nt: TGCAGCGTTGGAGGGGGCCCCTCCTACGAGCAGTACTTC

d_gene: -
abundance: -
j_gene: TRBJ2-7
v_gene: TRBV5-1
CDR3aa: CASSLDVGRGLYEQYF
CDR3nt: TGCGCCAGCAGCTTGGACGTCGGCAGGGGCTTATACGAGCAGTACTTC

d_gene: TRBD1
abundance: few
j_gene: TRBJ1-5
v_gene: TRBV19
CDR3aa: CASSRDRVGNQPQHF
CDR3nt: TGTGCCAGTAGTCGGGACAGGGTAGGCAATCAGCCCCAGCATTTT

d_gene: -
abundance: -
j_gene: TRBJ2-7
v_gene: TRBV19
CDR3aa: CASSIGTLPDPSYEQYF
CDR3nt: TGTGCCAGTAGTATCGGGACTCTCCCCGACCCTTCCTACGAGCAGTACTTC

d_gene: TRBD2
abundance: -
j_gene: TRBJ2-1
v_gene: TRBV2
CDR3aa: CASTRTSLRNREQFF
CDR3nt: TGTGCCAGCACCCGGACTAGCCTAAGGAATAGGGAGCAGTTCTTC

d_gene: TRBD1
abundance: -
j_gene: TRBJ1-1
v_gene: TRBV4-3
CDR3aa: CASSQEGQGRTEAFF
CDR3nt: TGCGCCAGCAGCCAGGAAGGACAGGGGAGAACTGAAGCTTTCTTT

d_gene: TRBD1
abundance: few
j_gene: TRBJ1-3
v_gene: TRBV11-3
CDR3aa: CASSWTGLSGNTIYF
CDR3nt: TGTGCCAGCAGCTGGACAGGTCTCTCTGGAAACACCATATATTTT

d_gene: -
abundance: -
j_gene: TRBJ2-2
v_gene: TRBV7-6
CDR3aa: CASSNRVPGELFF
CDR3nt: TGTGCCAGCAGTAACAGGGTCCCCGGGGAGCTGTTTTTT

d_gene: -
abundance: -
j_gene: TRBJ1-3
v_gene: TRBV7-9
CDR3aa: CATSPRVGNTIYF
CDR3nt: TGTGCCACATCGCCCAGGGTTGGAAACACCATATATTTT

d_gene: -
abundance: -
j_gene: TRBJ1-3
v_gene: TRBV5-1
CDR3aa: CASSTMAGNTIYF
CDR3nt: TGCGCCAGCAGCACGATGGCCGGAAACACCATATATTTT

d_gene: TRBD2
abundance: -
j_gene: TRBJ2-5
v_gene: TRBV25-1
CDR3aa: CASRSWSGGGETQYF
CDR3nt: TGTGCCAGCAGGTCGTGGTCGGGGGGTGGGGAGACCCAGTACTTC